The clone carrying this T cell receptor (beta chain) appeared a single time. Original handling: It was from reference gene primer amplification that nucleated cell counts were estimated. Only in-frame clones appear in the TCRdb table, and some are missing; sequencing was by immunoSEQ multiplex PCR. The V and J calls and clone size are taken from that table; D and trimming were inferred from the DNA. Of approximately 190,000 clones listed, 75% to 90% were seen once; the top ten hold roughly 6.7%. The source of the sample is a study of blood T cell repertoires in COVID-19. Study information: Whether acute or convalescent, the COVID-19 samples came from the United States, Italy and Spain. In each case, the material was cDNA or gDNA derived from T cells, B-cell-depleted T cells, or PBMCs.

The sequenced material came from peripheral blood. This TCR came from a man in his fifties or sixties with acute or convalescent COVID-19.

The CDR3: CASSLILDRTRHGYTF. Written as DNA, the CDR3 is TGTGCCAGCAGCTTAATCCTCGACAGGACTAGGCATGGCTACACCTTC. This chain connects TRBV7-9 to TRBJ1-2, with D possibly being TRBD1 (6 bases). Trimming left V 2 bases short and J 6 bases short, with 19 bases between. The CDR3 spans 16 residues. The germline V gene encodes CDR1 SEHNR and CDR2 FQNEAQ (reference sequence).